These 31 T cell receptor beta chains came from one sample sequenced in a study of somatic mutations in cytotoxic T cells in rheumatoid arthritis. Profiling relied on immunoSEQ multiplex PCR, and the TCRdb table lists in-frame clones only, not all of them. The data contain more than 20,000 clones, 82% of them singletons. The sample taken for sequencing was CD8+ T cells sorted from blood. The receptors shown here come from a middle-aged man in good health.

This chain uses TRBV29-1 with TRBJ2-7; no clear D. Germline V gene lookup returns CDR1 SQVTM and CDR2 ANQGSEA. Trimming took 4 bases from V and 2 from J, leaving 24 bases between them. This CDR3 has 17 residues. This CDR3 reads CSVALFVGKHSTYEQYF. Written as DNA, the CDR3 is TGCAGCGTTGCCTTATTTGTGGGAAAGCATTCGACCTACGAGCAGTACTTC.

This sequence joins TRBV27 and TRBJ2-1, with D perhaps being TRBD1 or TRBD2 (6 bases each). This CDR3 has 14 amino acids. The germline V gene has CDR1 MNHEY and CDR2 SMNVEV (reference sequence). V was cut by 5 bases and J by 9 bases, with 17 bases left in between. Written as DNA, the CDR3 is TGTGCCAGCAGTACCAGAGGCGGGACATTTGAGCAGTTCTTC. It yields the protein CASSTRGGTFEQFF.

V usage is TRBV6-1 and J usage is TRBJ2-5; tentative D call: TRBD2 (5 bases). Germline CDR1 is MNHNS and CDR2 is SASEGT. Trimming removed 7 bases at V and 5 bases at J, with 17 bases between. This CDR3 has 14 residues. CDR3 amino acids: CASNLGLFGETQYF. In DNA, the CDR3 is TGTGCCAGCAACCTAGGACTTTTCGGGGAGACCCAGTACTTC.

This rearrangement joins TRBV2 to TRBJ2-7; weak D call: TRBD2 (6 bases). The CDR3 extends over 16 amino acids. V lost 4 bases to trimming and J lost 0 bases, with 16 bases between them. Per germline, CDR1 SNHLY and CDR2 FYNNEI. The CDR3 reads CASSVSGDGSSYEQYF. In nucleotides, the CDR3 is TGTGCCAGCAGTGTTTCTGGGGACGGGAGCTCCTACGAGCAGTACTTC. The full variable domain, rest sourced from reference TRBV2 and TRBJ2-7, is EPEVTQTPSHQVTQMGQEVILRCVPISNHLYFYWYRQILGQKVEFLVSFYNNEISEKSEIFDDQFSVERPDGSNFTLKIRSTKLEDSAMYFCASSVSGDGSSYEQYFGPGTRLTVT.

In its sample, this clone was seen once. This rearrangement joins TRBV4-1 to TRBJ2-7; the D is unclear. The CDR3 has 13 residues. V was shortened by 2 bases and J by 2 bases, with 7 bases between the two germline ends. Per the germline V gene, CDR1 is MGHRA and CDR2 is YSYEKL. The CDR3 DNA is TGCGCCAGCAGCCAAACCACAGCCTACGAGCAGTACTTC. It specifies CASSQTTAYEQYF.

This clone has a handful of counts. This chain joins TRBV7-9 and TRBJ2-7, with 11 bases that match TRBD2. Germline trimming cut 4 bases from V and 7 bases from J; bases unmatched to any gene: 6. The CDR3 totals 14 residues. Germline V gene lookup returns CDR1 SEHNR and CDR2 FQNEAQ (reference sequence). The CDR3 sequence: CASSSGLAVWEQYF. The CDR3 nucleotides read TGTGCCAGCAGCTCGGGACTAGCGGTATGGGAGCAGTACTTC.

The chain carries TRBV11-1 and TRBJ2-1, with 11 bases lining up with TRBD2. Germline CDR1 and CDR2: SGHAT and FQDESV (reference sequence). The V segment lost 5 bases and the J segment 5 bases; nucleotides outside the gene matches: 5. The CDR3 has 15 amino acids. CDR3: CASSPLAGGNNEQFF. CDR3 sequence (DNA): TGTGCCAGCAGCCCCCTAGCGGGAGGAAACAATGAGCAGTTCTTC.

V usage is TRBV27 and J usage is TRBJ1-5, with TRBD1 identical over 7 bases. This CDR3 contains 12 residues. Germline CDR1 reads MNHEY; CDR2 reads SMNVEV (reference sequence). With V trimmed by 6 bases and J by 5 bases, 1 base remained unmatched. CDR3 sequence: CASRQGHQPQHF. The CDR3 bases are TGTGCCAGCAGACAGGGGCATCAGCCCCAGCATTTT.

The rearrangement links TRBV7-9 to TRBJ2-7, with 8 bases matching TRBD2. The V gene's germline CDR1 is SEHNR and CDR2 FQNEAQ (reference sequence). The CDR3 totals 15 residues. Trimming cost V 2 bases and J 2 bases; bases outside gene matches: 5. CDR3 residues: CASSLWAGGPYEQYF. CDR3 coding DNA: TGTGCCAGCAGCTTATGGGCGGGGGGCCCCTACGAGCAGTACTTC.

In this sample, this clone turned up once. The chain uses TRBV5-1 and TRBJ2-7; D possibly corresponds to TRBD1 (6 bases). V was pared by 0 bases and J by 3 bases, with 10 bases between. Per germline, CDR1 SGHRS and CDR2 YFSETQ. This CDR3 region has 14 residues. The CDR3 nucleotides are TGCGCCAGCAGCTTGGGGGGACAAGGCTACGAGCAGTACTTC. Its translation: CASSLGGQGYEQYF.

The rearrangement uses TRBV6-1 and TRBJ1-1, with no clear D. CDR1 is MNHNS, CDR2 SASEGT, per germline. The CDR3 is 15 residues long. Trimming shortened V by 0 bases and J by 10 bases, and 18 bases separated the two germline ends. The CDR3 region has the DNA TGTGCCAGCAGTGAAGCCGATGGGGTTGGGTGGGGAGCTTTCTTT. Protein: CASSEADGVGWGAFF.

This chain's CDR3 is CASSKGARGDTEAFF. The CDR3 coding sequence is TGTGCCAGCAGCAAAGGGGCCCGAGGGGACACTGAAGCTTTCTTT. This chain uses TRBV21-1 with TRBJ1-1. TRBV21-1 is a pseudogene. CDR3 size: 15 residues.

This chain links TRBV27 with TRBJ2-1, with D perhaps assigned TRBD1 or TRBD2 (6 bases each). This CDR3 is 17 amino acids long. The germline V gene encodes CDR1 MNHEY and CDR2 SMNVEV (reference sequence). Trimming cost V 2 bases and J 7 bases, with 21 bases left between them. This CDR3 reads CASSLGRGVRINNEQFF. The CDR3 nucleotides read TGTGCCAGCAGTTTAGGAAGGGGGGTAAGGATAAATAATGAGCAGTTCTTC.

The V call is TRBV7-9, the J call TRBJ1-4; D may be TRBD1 (6 bases). There are 15 residues in the CDR3. Germline V gene sequence: CDR1 SEHNR, CDR2 FQNEAQ (reference sequence). V dropped 5 bases and J dropped 6 bases, with 16 bases sitting between them. The CDR3 DNA sequence: TGTGCCAGCAGCCGTCCCAGGGGTATGGATGAAAAACTGTTTTTT. Amino acid sequence: CASSRPRGMDEKLFF.

This chain uses TRBV27 with TRBJ2-1; 13 bases line up with TRBD2. Trimming removed 6 bases from V and 5 bases from J; junction bases left unmatched: 4. The CDR3 runs 15 residues. Germline V lookup: CDR1 MNHEY, CDR2 SMNVEV (reference sequence). The CDR3 sequence is CASRLGTSGDNEQFF. In nucleotides, the CDR3 is TGTGCCAGCAGACTCGGGACTAGCGGGGACAATGAGCAGTTCTTC.

This sequence joins TRBV7-2 and TRBJ1-5; TRBD1 aligns across 7 bases. Germline-derived CDR1 and CDR2 are SGHTA and FQGNSA. V shed 3 bases, J shed 4 bases, and the junction held 6 bases outside the gene matches. CDR3 length equals 15 residues. CDR3 loop: CASSFNRGSNQPQHF. The CDR3 DNA sequence: TGTGCCAGCAGCTTCAACAGGGGATCAAATCAGCCCCAGCATTTT.

The V gene is TRBV13, the J gene TRBJ2-7, with 8 bases identical to TRBD1. The germline CDR1 and CDR2 sequences are PRHDT and FYEKMQ (reference sequence). V lost 1 base and J lost 11; bases outside the gene matches: 22. CDR3 size: 18 residues. The CDR3 nucleotides read TGTGCCAGCAGCTTAGAGCGGTATAGGGCAGGGGGCAATTCTAGGAAGTACTTC. It translates to CASSLERYRAGGNSRKYF. The full variable domain, completed using reference TRBV13 and TRBJ2-7, is AAGVIQSPRHLIKEKRETATLKCYPIPRHDTVYWYQQGPGQDPQFLISFYEKMQSDKGSIPDRFSAQQFSDYHSELNMSSLELGDSALYFCASSLERYRAGGNSRKYFGPGTRLTVT.

V and J are TRBV5-6 and TRBJ1-1; TRBD1 might be the D (6 bases). V shed 5 bases and J shed 5 bases, with 19 bases lying between them. The CDR3 length is 15 residues. The V gene's germline CDR1 is SGHDT and CDR2 YYEEEE. This CDR3 is CASRDYRDWGTEAFF. CDR3 bases: TGTGCCAGCAGGGACTACAGGGACTGGGGTACTGAAGCTTTCTTT.

Comment on this clone: An end of the junction does not agree with germline; a read error may underlie this. CDR3 nucleotides: TGCAGCGTTGAAGATAGATCAGGAACCCGCTTC. Amino acid sequence: CSVEDRSGTRF. The rearrangement joins TRBV29-1 to TRBJ1-2; D not resolved. This CDR3 is 11 amino acids long. Germline V lookup: CDR1 SQVTM, CDR2 ANQGSEA.

The chain couples TRBV6-5 to TRBJ2-5; 8 bases agree with TRBD2. Trimming at V came to 0 bases and at J to 7 bases, leaving 7 bases not matched to a gene. CDR3 length: 15 amino acids. The germline gives CDR1 MNHEY, CDR2 SVGAGI. DNA of the CDR3: TGTGCCAGCAGTTACTCGAGAATGGCGGGGGGGACCCAGTACTTC. Protein: CASSYSRMAGGTQYF.

V and J are TRBV27 and TRBJ2-7, with D perhaps being TRBD1 or TRBD2 (5 bases each). The CDR3 length is 13 residues. From germline, CDR1 is MNHEY and CDR2 SMNVEV (reference sequence). Deletions cut 2 bases from V and 4 bases from J, with 9 bases between. This CDR3 is CASSLTGQYEQYF. CDR3 DNA sequence: TGTGCCAGCAGTTTAACGGGGCAATACGAGCAGTACTTC.

There are a few counts of this clone. The V call is TRBV9, the J call TRBJ1-2, with 8 positions matching TRBD1. This CDR3 spans 13 amino acids. The germline gives CDR1 SGDLS, CDR2 YYNGEE. With V trimmed by 3 bases and J by 8 bases, 6 bases remained unmatched. In DNA form, the CDR3 reads TGTGCCAGCAGCGGTCGGACAGGGCCGGGCTACACCTTC. Translating it yields CASSGRTGPGYTF.

The chain links TRBV5-1 to TRBJ1-1; D possibly corresponds to TRBD1 (6 bases). The germline gives CDR1 SGHRS, CDR2 YFSETQ. Trimming took off 4 bases at V and 1 base at J, with 11 bases between the two ends. The CDR3 loop spans 14 amino acids. CDR3 DNA: TGCGCCAGCAGCGGGCGGGGGGCGAACACTGAAGCTTTCTTT. Translation: CASSGRGANTEAFF. Looking up the rest from reference TRBV5-1 and TRBJ1-1 gives the full variable domain: KAGVTQTPRYLIKTRGQQVTLSCSPISGHRSVSWYQQTPGQGLQFLFEYFSETQRNKGNFPGRFSGRQFSNSRSEMNVSTLELGDSALYLCASSGRGANTEAFFGQGTRLTVV.

This clone occurred a few times. The chain couples TRBV14 to TRBJ1-1, with D possibly being TRBD1 (6 bases). Germline V CDR1 and CDR2: SGHDN, FVKESK. This CDR3 has 16 residues. Between the trimmed V and J ends, which lost 2 bases and 0 bases, there was a span of 13 bases. This CDR3 reads CASSQTGWAMNTEAFF. The CDR3 nucleotides read TGTGCCAGCAGCCAAACAGGGTGGGCCATGAACACTGAAGCTTTCTTT.

CDR3 nucleotides: TGCGCCAGCAGCCAAGATATAACTTCGATCTCCTACAATGAGCAGTTCTTC. Translation: CASSQDITSISYNEQFF. The chain is built from TRBV4-1 and TRBJ2-1; D is unclear. Germline CDR1 MGHRA, CDR2 YSYEKL. This CDR3 comprises 17 residues. The ends were cut back, 0 bases at V and 0 bases at J, with 12 bases in the middle.

This chain uses TRBV7-8 with TRBJ2-7; 9 bases line up with TRBD1. This CDR3 comprises 14 residues. Germline CDR1 reads SGHVS; CDR2 reads FQNEAQ. The V and J ends lost 5 bases and 3 bases, in that order; junction bases with no gene match: 5. Here the CDR3 reads CASSLTGGNYEQYF. CDR3 sequence (DNA): TGTGCCAGCAGCCTGACAGGGGGGAACTACGAGCAGTACTTC. Drawing the rest from reference TRBV7-8 and TRBJ2-7, the complete variable domain is GAGVSQSPRYKVAKRGQDVALRCDPISGHVSLFWYQQALGQGPEFLTYFQNEAQLDKSGLPSDRFFAERPEGSVSTLKIQRTQQEDSAVYLCASSLTGGNYEQYFGPGTRLTVT.

The gene calls are TRBV7-9 and TRBJ2-7, with 7 bases fitting TRBD1. V gave up 3 bases and J gave up 5 bases; unmatched junction bases: 10. Germline CDR1 is SEHNR and CDR2 is FQNEAQ (reference sequence). CDR3 size: 15 residues. CDR3 region: CASSFRQGDNNEQYF. The CDR3 coding sequence is TGTGCCAGCAGCTTCCGACAGGGAGATAACAACGAGCAGTACTTC.

This chain joins TRBV7-8 and TRBJ2-5, with a tentative D call TRBD2 (6 bases). Germline CDR1 reads SGHVS; CDR2 reads FQNEAQ. The ends were cut back, 3 bases at V and 3 bases at J, with 11 bases in the middle. The CDR3 runs to 14 residues. CDR3 nucleotide sequence: TGTGCCAGCAGCTTGGCGGGGCTTAAAGAGACCCAGTACTTC. Translating gives CASSLAGLKETQYF.

J is TRBJ2-2 and V is TRBV9, with 11 bases identical to TRBD1. Germline V CDR1 and CDR2: SGDLS, YYNGEE. V dropped 3 bases and J dropped 0; count of bases not matched to a gene: 16. The CDR3 has 21 residues. This chain's CDR3 is CASSAPGTGGNPISNTGELFF. CDR3 in DNA: TGTGCCAGCAGCGCTCCCGGGACAGGGGGAAATCCGATTTCGAACACCGGGGAGCTGTTTTTT.

In this sample, this clone turned up once. The chain uses TRBV25-1 and TRBJ2-5, with TRBD2 matching 13 bases. This CDR3 is 18 amino acids long. In germline, CDR1 is MGHDK, CDR2 SYGVNS. J lost 5 bases, V lost 5 bases, and 14 bases had no gene match. CDR3 loop: CASSPGVWGLAGRETQYF. Here the CDR3 DNA reads TGTGCCAGCAGTCCCGGGGTGTGGGGACTAGCGGGACGGGAGACCCAGTACTTC.

The gene calls are TRBV2 and TRBJ2-6; D is unresolved. Germline loops: CDR1 SNHLY, CDR2 FYNNEI. The V end was cut by 5 bases, the J end by 0 bases, with 20 bases between. This CDR3 has 19 residues. DNA of the CDR3: TGTGCCAGCAGTCGCCCGTCGTCAGGTGGTCCCTCTGGGGCCAACGTCCTGACTTTC. Its protein product is CASSRPSSGGPSGANVLTF.